A single sample is the source of the 21 T cell receptor beta chains below, sequenced in a study of lymphopenia after photon versus proton radiotherapy. TCRdb's copy holds only in-frame clones and misses some; the assay was immunoSEQ multiplex PCR. The data contain roughly 5,100 clones, more than 75% of them singletons. The sample here was peripheral blood, taken from a patient treated with photon-based radiotherapy. The receptors derive from a man between 25 and 39 years old with gastric cancer.

CDR3 residues: CASRYRDLNYEQYF. Written as DNA, the CDR3 is TGTGCCAGCAGATACCGGGACTTGAACTACGAGCAGTACTTC. The genes are TRBV2 and TRBJ2-7; possibly TRBD2 for D (6 bases). V lost 6 bases, J lost 3 bases, and 15 bases lay in between. Germline CDR1 is SNHLY and CDR2 is FYNNEI. The CDR3 totals 14 residues.

The V call is TRBV10-2, the J call TRBJ2-1; D ambiguous. V shed 4 bases and J shed 6 bases, with 13 bases lying between them. The CDR3 is 14 residues long. Per the germline V gene, CDR1 is WSHSY and CDR2 is SAAADI. This CDR3 reads CASSGVQVINEQFF. In nucleotides, the CDR3 is TGCGCCAGCAGTGGTGTTCAGGTAATCAATGAGCAGTTCTTC.

The rearrangement joins TRBV13 to TRBJ2-5; D uncertain. The V end was cut by 3 bases, the J end by 0 bases, with 8 bases between. CDR1 and CDR2 from the germline V gene are PRHDT and FYEKMQ (reference sequence). This CDR3 has 14 residues. CDR3 sequence reads: CASSFRRDQETQYF. CDR3 DNA: TGTGCCAGCAGCTTCCGACGGGACCAAGAGACCCAGTACTTC.

V is TRBV5-1 and J is TRBJ1-4; 7 positions agree with TRBD1. This CDR3 is built from 15 residues. V lost 0 bases and J lost 8; bases outside the gene matches: 7. Germline-derived CDR1 and CDR2 are SGHRS and YFSETQ. The CDR3 region is CASSLAAGGIEKLFF. For the CDR3, the DNA is TGCGCCAGCAGCTTGGCAGCAGGGGGGATAGAAAAACTGTTTTTT.

The gene calls are TRBV7-2 and TRBJ2-5, with D unclear. V was clipped by 5 bases and J by 2 bases, with 3 bases between them. The CDR3 consists of 11 residues. From germline, CDR1 is SGHTA and CDR2 FQGNSA. In DNA, the CDR3 is TGTGCCAGCAGCCTACAAGAGACCCAGTACTTC. Protein: CASSLQETQYF.

This clone was recorded only once. This chain joins TRBV4-1 and TRBJ2-7; D uncertain. This CDR3 has 15 amino acids. Trimming left V 0 bases short and J 2 bases short, with 11 bases between. CDR1 and CDR2 (germline): MGHRA, YSYEKL. The CDR3 region has the DNA TGCGCCAGCAGCCAAGATTGGGGTAGCCCCTACGAGCAGTACTTC. This sequence encodes CASSQDWGSPYEQYF.

CDR3 protein: CASSETNYGYTF. The CDR3 bases are TGCGCCAGCAGTGAGACCAACTATGGCTACACCTTC. The gene calls are TRBV10-2 and TRBJ1-2; the D is unclear. CDR1 is WSHSY, CDR2 SAAADI, per germline. The CDR3 extends over 12 amino acids. Between the trimmed V and J ends, which lost 2 bases and 2 bases, there was a span of 3 bases.

V and J are TRBV7-2 and TRBJ2-5, with D possibly TRBD1 on 6 matching bases. The CDR3 sequence is 13 residues long. With 3 bases removed from V and 5 bases from J, the gap between germline ends came to 10 bases. Germline CDR1 and CDR2: SGHTA and FQGNSA. Here the CDR3 DNA reads TGTGCCAGCAGCTTCGGGACAAAGGAGACCCAGTACTTC. Protein sequence: CASSFGTKETQYF.

The chain recombines TRBV4-1 with TRBJ2-7; D is unclear. The CDR3 sequence is 16 residues long. The germline V and J ends were trimmed by 4 bases and 4 bases, with 20 bases remaining between them. CDR1 and CDR2 from the germline V gene are MGHRA and YSYEKL. This CDR3 is CASSLYLDTRAYEQYF. CDR3 sequence (DNA): TGCGCCAGCAGCCTCTACCTAGATACAAGGGCTTACGAGCAGTACTTC.

CDR3 protein: CASSSPGRDGYTF. The CDR3 DNA reads TGTGCCAGCAGTTCCCCTGGCAGGGATGGCTACACCTTC. The chain joins TRBV28 to TRBJ1-2, with D possibly TRBD1 on 5 matching bases. This CDR3 region has 13 residues. The germline V gene encodes CDR1 MDHEN and CDR2 SYDVKM. The V end lost 4 bases, the J end lost 6 bases, and 12 bases lay between the germline ends.

The CDR3 region is CASSLYPRGEHEQFF. As DNA, the CDR3 is TGTGCCAGCAGTTTATATCCGCGGGGGGAGCATGAGCAGTTCTTC. V is TRBV28 and J is TRBJ2-1; 8 bases agree with TRBD2. CDR1 is MDHEN and CDR2 is SYDVKM in the germline V gene. Trimming cost V 1 base and J 8 bases; bases outside gene matches: 7. This CDR3 contains 15 residues.

Here the CDR3 reads CASSLSRTSGAQYF. In nucleotides, the CDR3 is TGTGCCAGCAGCTTAAGCAGGACTAGCGGGGCCCAGTACTTC. The rearrangement links TRBV13 to TRBJ2-5; 12 bases agree with TRBD2. The CDR3 is made up of 14 amino acids. Germline CDR1 is PRHDT and CDR2 is FYEKMQ (reference sequence). V shed 2 bases, J shed 9 bases, and the junction held 4 bases outside the gene matches.

The rearrangement joins TRBV4-1 to TRBJ2-1; 7 positions match TRBD2. Germline CDR1 reads MGHRA; CDR2 reads YSYEKL. The CDR3 extends over 14 amino acids. J lost 4 bases, V lost 2 bases, and 2 bases had no gene match. CDR3 DNA sequence: TGCGCCAGCAGCCAATTGCGGGGGTACAATGAGCAGTTCTTC. Its protein is CASSQLRGYNEQFF.

This chain connects TRBV7-2 to TRBJ1-5, with TRBD1 identical over 7 bases. This CDR3 is built from 15 residues. The J segment lost 7 bases and the V segment lost 5 bases, leaving 11 bases of the junction unmatched. Germline CDR1 reads SGHTA; CDR2 reads FQGNSA. The CDR3 region has the DNA TGTGCCAGCAGCCAAAACCAGGGGGATAACCAGCCCCAGCATTTT. The encoded protein is CASSQNQGDNQPQHF.

This chain links TRBV6-6 with TRBJ2-1, with D possibly matching TRBD2 (6 bases). CDR1 and CDR2 from the germline V gene are MNHNY and SVGAGI (reference sequence). V was clipped by 7 bases and J by 5 bases, with 18 bases between them. The CDR3 totals 15 residues. The CDR3 bases are TGTGCCAGCACCAGGCTAGCGAGAGATAACAATGAGCAGTTCTTC. Its protein is CASTRLARDNNEQFF.

The V call is TRBV4-3, the J call TRBJ1-2; TRBD1 aligns across 9 bases. V lost 5 bases and J lost 8; bases outside the gene matches: 6. The CDR3 spans 13 residues. The V gene's germline CDR1 is LGHNA and CDR2 YSLEER. The CDR3 protein is CASSGGQGDGYTF. The CDR3 nucleotides read TGCGCCAGCAGCGGGGGACAGGGAGACGGCTACACCTTC.

This clone was seen just once. This chain joins TRBV7-9 and TRBJ1-3; tentative D call: TRBD1 (5 bases). The germline V gene has CDR1 SEHNR and CDR2 FQNEAQ (reference sequence). CDR3 length: 16 residues. Trimming removed 7 bases from V and 0 bases from J, with 16 bases in between. The CDR3 reads CASTRGVTSSGNTIYF. CDR3 coding DNA: TGTGCCAGCACCCGGGGGGTCACTTCCTCTGGAAACACCATATATTTT.

The chain employs TRBV6-5 and TRBJ1-1; 7 positions agree with TRBD1. After removal of 0 bases from V and 9 bases from J, the junction contained 10 bases not matched to a gene. Germline V CDR1 and CDR2: MNHEY, SVGAGI. This CDR3 region has 15 residues. The CDR3: CASSYSLQGMVKAFF. CDR3 in DNA: TGTGCCAGCAGTTACTCTTTACAGGGGATGGTGAAAGCTTTCTTT.

The chain carries TRBV18 and TRBJ1-1; D gene ambiguous. V was clipped by 0 bases and J by 2 bases, with 4 bases between them. Germline assignment: CDR1 KGHSH and CDR2 LQKENI. This CDR3 has 13 residues. This CDR3 is CASSPPGNTEAFF. The CDR3, as DNA: TGTGCCAGCTCACCACCGGGAAACACTGAAGCTTTCTTT. Filled out from reference TRBV18 and TRBJ1-1, the complete variable domain reads NAGVMQNPRHLVRRRGQEARLRCSPMKGHSHVYWYRQLPEEGLKFMVYLQKENIIDESGMPKERFSAEFPKEGPSILRIQQVVRGDSAAYFCASSPPGNTEAFFGQGTRLTVV.

The CDR3 region has the DNA TGTGCCAGCAGCGTAGAACTAGCGGGAGAGCAGTACTTC. It codes for CASSVELAGEQYF. The chain carries TRBV9 and TRBJ2-7, with TRBD2 identical over 10 bases. The CDR3 is made up of 13 amino acids. Germline CDR1 and CDR2: SGDLS and YYNGEE. The junction had 1 base not matched to a gene; V was cut back by 0 bases and J by 7 bases.

The chain carries TRBV14 and TRBJ1-1; 10 bases fit TRBD1. CDR1 and CDR2 from the germline V gene are SGHDN and FVKESK. With 1 base clipped from V and 6 bases from J, the junction kept 5 bases outside the gene matches. The CDR3 spans 15 residues. The CDR3 DNA reads TGTGCCAGCAGCCAAGGAGGGACAGGGGTTCCTGAAGCTTTCTTT. This sequence encodes CASSQGGTGVPEAFF. The full variable domain, with the rest looked up from reference TRBV14 and TRBJ1-1, is EAGVTQFPSHSVIEKGQTVTLRCDPISGHDNLYWYRRVMGKEIKFLLHFVKESKQDESGMPNNRFLAERTGGTYSTLKVQPAELEDSGVYFCASSQGGTGVPEAFFGQGTRLTVV.